The subject of this entry is one T cell receptor (beta chain). The CDR3 sequence is 15 residues long. In germline, CDR1 is LNHDA, CDR2 SQIVND (reference sequence). Trimming at V came to 4 bases and at J to 4 bases, leaving 6 bases not matched to a gene. The method was immunoSEQ multiplex PCR; TCRdb's version includes in-frame clones alone and lacks a portion of them. The table records some 45,000 clones, approximately 91% of them present only once. This entry comes from a study of T cell changes during pregnancy in multiple sclerosis. This clonotype originated in a female donor in good health, enrolled as a control in a pregnancy study. V and J are TRBV19 and TRBJ2-5, with TRBD2 matching 10 bases. The source material was CD4+ T cells from peripheral blood mononuclear cells, sampled after pregnancy. CDR3 nucleotide sequence: TGTGCCAGTAGTACTTCAGCGGGGGGGCGAGAGACCCAGTACTTC. This encodes CASSTSAGGRETQYF.